Listed here is a single T cell receptor (beta chain). Its antigen is currently unknown. The data are from a study of T-cell memory formation after mild COVID-19. Background on the study: Across donors, TCR clusters were largely donor specific.

Study findings and constraints: Of the contracting clones, CD4+ ones lay mainly in CM and EM, and CD8+ ones in EMRA. Second-wave clones peaking on day 37 lacked confirmed SARS-CoV-2 specificity.

The 5'RACE method, run with constant-segment primers, produced TCR alpha and TCR beta cDNA libraries (carrying sample barcodes and UMIs). TCRdb re-analysed the 5' RACE reads in MiXCR, keeping a single row per CDR3 protein. The table lists 200,000 or so distinct CDR3 sequences, 16% of them singletons. CDR1 and CDR2 from the germline V gene are KGHSH and LQKENI. Trimming shortened V by 3 bases and J by 2 bases, and 7 bases separated the two germline ends. The CDR3 is 13 amino acids. The rearrangement joins TRBV18 to TRBJ1-1, with unresolved D. This receptor was obtained from an adult woman who had mild COVID-19 (a few samples of this study predate the infection). Cell type and time point are not known. Sequenced: PBMCs or a T cell subset sorted from them (not recorded which). The CDR3 coding sequence is TGTGCCAGCTCACCTCTGAGTAACACTGAAGCTTTCTTT. Translation gives CASSPLSNTEAFF. The full variable domain, with the rest looked up from reference TRBV18 and TRBJ1-1, is NAGVMQNPRHLVRRRGQEARLRCSPMKGHSHVYWYRQLPEEGLKFMVYLQKENIIDESGMPKERFSAEFPKEGPSILRIQQVVRGDSAAYFCASSPLSNTEAFFGQGTRLTVV.